The rows below give T cell receptor beta chains drawn from one sample of a study of T cells in Graves' hyperthyroidism and ophthalmopathy. TCRdb recomputed calls from the multiplex PCR reads with MiXCR, one row per CDR3 protein. The sample lists about 840,000 distinct CDR3 sequences, over 35% occurring once. Sequences were obtained from blood. The receptor source for this set is a man between 18 and 35 years old with Graves' hyperthyroidism. Both conserved end residues are part of each CDR3.

len,j_gene,v_gene,CDR3aa
14,TRBJ2-5,TRBV15,CATSRDAGEGTQYF
14,TRBJ2-2,TRBV9,CASSLAVPTGELFF
15,TRBJ2-5,TRBV7-9,CASSAPGQGEETQYF
15,TRBJ2-5,TRBV10-3,CASSPGADVQETQYF
13,TRBJ1-1,TRBV20-1,CSAPPQENTEAFF
13,TRBJ2-7,TRBV15,CATSRQGDYEQYF
12,TRBJ1-1,TRBV20-1,CSVSPHSTEAFF
18,TRBJ2-2,TRBV2,CASRYGTSGRLNTGELFF
12,TRBJ1-3,TRBV12-3/TRBV12-4,CAINARANTIYF
15,TRBJ1-3,TRBV15,CATSSSRQGGNTIYF
13,TRBJ2-7,TRBV29-1,CSAFTGQGCEQYF
16,TRBJ2-6,TRBV4-2,CASSRDQGSGANVLTF
12,TRBJ1-2,TRBV29-1,CSVWSSYYGYTF
13,TRBJ1-6,TRBV25-1,CASRGGIKSPLHF
18,TRBJ1-1,TRBV7-8,CASSHIPGTGGYFTEAFF
14,TRBJ1-3,TRBV15,CATSGQGFGYTIYF
15,TRBJ2-7,TRBV7-6,CASSPDDRTLYEQYF
13,TRBJ1-2,TRBV20-1,CSASHMEAYGYTF
15,TRBJ2-5,TRBV12-3/TRBV12-4,CASSPAAGARETQYF
15,TRBJ2-2,TRBV9,CASSVGGSNTGELFF
14,TRBJ2-5,TRBV7-2,CASSRGGQQETQYF
13,TRBJ2-5,TRBV7-2,CASSTGLDETQYF
15,TRBJ2-7,TRBV5-1,CASSGTGTGGDEQYF
13,TRBJ2-7,TRBV2,CASSTDRAGGQYF
15,TRBJ2-7,TRBV11-3,CASSLDPADSYEQYF
14,TRBJ2-5,TRBV7-9,CASSPREDLVTQYF
16,TRBJ2-5,TRBV9,CASSAGQGVFRETQYF
14,TRBJ1-4,TRBV12-3/TRBV12-4,CASCLFPRGEKLFF
15,TRBJ2-2,TRBV7-9,CASSPPGQKGGELFF
13,TRBJ1-1,TRBV20-1,CSAVTNMNTEAFF
15,TRBJ2-2,TRBV10-2,CASSESEGGTGELFF
13,TRBJ1-1,TRBV2,CASSDRKRTEAFF
13,TRBJ2-5,TRBV19,CASSHQGKETQYF
13,TRBJ1-2,TRBV25-1,CASSSFGENGYTF
15,TRBJ1-5,TRBV4-1,CASSQVAGVRQPQHF
16,TRBJ2-7,TRBV20-1,CSAASSAGGSAHEQYF
15,TRBJ1-2,TRBV9,CASSAGPAGGDGYTF
16,TRBJ2-5,TRBV19,CASSSGGLGSQETQYF
14,TRBJ1-3,TRBV12-3/TRBV12-4,CASSRQGAGNTIYF
15,TRBJ1-1,TRBV9,CASSQEWGKNTEAFF
14,TRBJ1-5,TRBV10-3,CAMAQDVGHQPQHF
13,TRBJ1-6,TRBV10-3,CAIRLTGNSPLHF
13,TRBJ1-5,TRBV30,CAWSSQGNQPQHF
12,TRBJ1-1,TRBV19,CAWHSLNTEAFF
13,TRBJ1-5,TRBV12-3/TRBV12-4,CASSLGASQPQHF
14,TRBJ1-2,TRBV6-5,CASSGGGRSYGYTF